This T cell receptor beta chain was found in a study of graft-versus-host responses after intestinal transplantation. In the study overall: Recipients uniformly received anti-thymocyte globulin induction, followed by tacrolimus and steroids for around 3 years.

Following transplant, bone marrow was collected either from the posterior iliac crest or from another site chosen by the physician. Trimming took 0 bases from V and 4 from J; bases not matched to a gene: 3. The CDR3 spans 15 residues. The germline V gene encodes CDR1 SSHAT and CDR2 FNYEAQ (reference sequence). TCRdb keeps only in-frame clones here, not all; method: immunoSEQ multiplex PCR. The sample holds around 71,000 clones, roughly 92% seen once. Study outcomes and limitations: Allografts from individuals with graft-donor T cell macrochimerism displayed high graft-versus-host to host-versus-graft clonal ratios. GvH clones occurred in recipient marrow; some first appeared in ileum or blood.

In the case of this clone: The target antigen is unknown.

The starting material was bone marrow, obtained 700 to 850 days after intestinal transplantation. This TCR was sampled from a human patient who received an intestinal transplant, so some T cells may come from the graft donor. The genes are TRBV7-7 and TRBJ2-5; 9 nucleotides agree with TRBD2. In nucleotides, the CDR3 is TGTGCCAGCAGCTTAGCTAGCGGGGGAGCAGAGACCCAGTACTTC. It specifies CASSLASGGAETQYF. Filled out from reference TRBV7-7 and TRBJ2-5, the complete variable domain reads GAGVSQSPRYKVTKRGQDVTLRCDPISSHATLYWYQQALGQGPEFLTYFNYEAQPDKSGLPSDRFSAERPEGSISTLTIQRTEQRDSAMYRCASSLASGGAETQYFGPGTRLLVL.